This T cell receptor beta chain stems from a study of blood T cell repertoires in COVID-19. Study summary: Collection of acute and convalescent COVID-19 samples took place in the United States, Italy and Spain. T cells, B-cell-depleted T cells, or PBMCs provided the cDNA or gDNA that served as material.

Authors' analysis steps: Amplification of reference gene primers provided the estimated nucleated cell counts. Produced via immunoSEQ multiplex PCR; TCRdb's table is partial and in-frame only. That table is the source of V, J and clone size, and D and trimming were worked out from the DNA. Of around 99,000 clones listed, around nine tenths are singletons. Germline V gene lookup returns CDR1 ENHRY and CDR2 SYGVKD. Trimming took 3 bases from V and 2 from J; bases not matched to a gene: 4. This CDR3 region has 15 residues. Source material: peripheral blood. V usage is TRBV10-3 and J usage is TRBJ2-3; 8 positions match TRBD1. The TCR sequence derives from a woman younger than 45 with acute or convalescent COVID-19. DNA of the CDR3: TGTGCCATCAGTGAAGGGGGACAGGACACAGATACGCAGTATTTT. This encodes CAISEGGQDTDTQYF.